The next 14 T cell receptor beta chains were all read from a single sample in a study of T cells in Graves' hyperthyroidism and ophthalmopathy. Amplified regions were TCR beta CDR3 sequences from RNA transcripts. TCR CDR3 regions were first amplified by RT-PCR with HTBI primers. TCRdb independently ran MiXCR on the multiplex PCR reads; one entry per CDR3 protein. The repertoire holds about 250,000 distinct CDR3 sequences, about 16% seen once, with over 25% in the top ten. What was sequenced was blood. The receptors were gathered from a woman aged 45-65 years with Graves' hyperthyroidism that later progressed to Graves' ophthalmopathy.

As concerns this clonotype: This sequence may be a read error, since a much larger clone differs from it by one base. The chain couples TRBV7-9 to TRBJ2-7; possibly TRBD1 for D (5 bases). This CDR3 is built from 14 residues. The V gene's germline CDR1 is SEHNR and CDR2 FQNEAQ (reference sequence). The V end was cut by 5 bases, the J end by 2 bases, with 13 bases between. CDR3 loop: CASSPATAAYEQYF. The CDR3 DNA is TGTGCCAGCAGCCCGGCGACAGCAGCCTACGAGCAGTACTTC.

This clonotype has at least ten counts. The chain employs TRBV4-1 and TRBJ2-2; 13 bases align to TRBD2. This CDR3 contains 16 residues. Germline V gene lookup returns CDR1 MGHRA and CDR2 YSYEKL. The V and J ends lost 4 bases and 3 bases, in that order; junction bases with no gene match: 2. The CDR3 loop reads CASSPLAGGDTGELFF. CDR3 sequence (DNA): TGCGCCAGCAGCCCACTAGCGGGAGGGGACACCGGGGAGCTGTTTTTT.

This clonotype was detected many times. The DNA is left out, because the CDR3 cannot be placed on it with certainty; the CDR3 is given as TCRdb lists it. The V and J genes are TRBV6-1 and TRBJ2-3; the table's D call of TRBD2 was not tested on the DNA. The CDR3 length equals 15 residues, ends included. Germline V gene lookup returns CDR1 MNHNS and CDR2 SASEGT. The CDR3 sequence is CASSTSGLSTDTQYF.

This clonotype was counted between two and nine times. V usage is TRBV6-1 and J usage is TRBJ1-3; D gene uncertain. The CDR3 has 16 amino acids. Germline-derived CDR1 and CDR2 are MNHNS and SASEGT. Trimming stripped 2 bases from V and 2 bases from J, with 13 bases between. CDR3: CASSEHARSPGNTIYF. CDR3 coding DNA: TGTGCCAGCAGTGAACACGCTCGCAGCCCTGGAAACACCATATATTTT.

This clonotype occurred a few times. V and J are TRBV4-2 and TRBJ2-2; D unresolved. CDR1 and CDR2 (germline): LGHNA, YNFKEQ. This CDR3 has 13 residues. The ends were cut back, 4 bases at V and 5 bases at J, with 8 bases in the middle. The CDR3 is CASSRGRTGELFF. CDR3 bases: TGTGCCAGCAGCCGAGGAAGAACCGGGGAGCTGTTTTTT.

The chain carries TRBV9 and TRBJ1-2; 8 nucleotides align to TRBD1. V dropped 4 bases and J dropped 6; count of bases not matched to a gene: 20. Germline V gene lookup returns CDR1 SGDLS and CDR2 YYNGEE. CDR3 length equals 18 residues. CDR3 residues: CASSTPTNRQGKGDGYTF. CDR3 nucleotides: TGTGCCAGCAGCACTCCTACGAATCGACAGGGGAAGGGGGATGGCTACACCTTC.

As to this clonotype: The conserved closing phenylalanine or tryptophan is absent in this CDR3, likely reflecting a read error. The V gene is TRBV20-1, the J gene TRBJ2-7; a possible D gene is TRBD2 (6 bases). The CDR3 consists of 14 residues. The germline CDR1 and CDR2 sequences are DFQATT and SNEGSKA (reference sequence). V was pared by 4 bases and J by 0 bases, with 13 bases between. This CDR3 reads CSATLAISSYEQYL. In DNA, the CDR3 is TGCAGTGCTACTCTAGCGATCAGCTCCTACGAGCAGTACCTC.

The chain recombines TRBV13 with TRBJ2-1, with 8 bases aligning to TRBD2. The CDR3 runs 16 residues. Per germline, CDR1 PRHDT and CDR2 FYEKMQ (reference sequence). Trimming removed 5 bases from V and 7 bases from J; junction bases left unmatched: 13. The CDR3 DNA sequence: TGTGCCAGCAGCCAAGGTCCGGCGGGAGGTTTGAATGAGCAGTTCTTC. Its translation is CASSQGPAGGLNEQFF.

This clonotype was seen repeatedly, ten times or more. The chain links TRBV28 to TRBJ1-5; D remains ambiguous. Germline loops: CDR1 MDHEN, CDR2 SYDVKM. This CDR3 region has 17 residues. Trimming took off 7 bases at V and 1 base at J, with 20 bases between the two ends. This CDR3 reads CASTTNFGGNSNQPQHF. The CDR3 bases are TGTGCCAGCACCACAAACTTCGGAGGGAACAGCAATCAGCCCCAGCATTTT.

This clonotype was seen ten or more times. The V gene is TRBV6-1, the J gene TRBJ2-7; D unresolved. The CDR3 is made up of 15 amino acids. V shed 6 bases and J shed 0 bases, with 15 bases lying between them. The V gene's germline CDR1 is MNHNS and CDR2 SASEGT. The CDR3 nucleotides read TGTGCCAGCAGACTAACCTCAGTCAACTCCTACGAGCAGTACTTC. This translates into CASRLTSVNSYEQYF.

This clonotype was seen many times. The J gene is TRBJ1-2, the V gene TRBV2; 7 nucleotides agree with TRBD1. The CDR3 is 13 amino acids. J lost 8 bases, V lost 6 bases, and 9 bases had no gene match. Per germline, CDR1 SNHLY and CDR2 FYNNEI. CDR3 bases: TGTGCCAGCAGGTCCCTGACAGGGTACGGCTACACCTTC. Translated, it gives CASRSLTGYGYTF.

There are many counts of this clonotype. J is TRBJ2-1 and V is TRBV7-9; D gene ambiguous. Germline loops: CDR1 SEHNR, CDR2 FQNEAQ (reference sequence). The V gene lost 2 bases and the J gene lost 5 bases, with 16 bases spanning the gap. The CDR3 extends over 16 amino acids. CDR3 in amino acids: CASSLYLGSGNNEQFF. CDR3 sequence (DNA): TGTGCCAGCAGCTTATACCTAGGGTCTGGTAACAATGAGCAGTTCTTC.

The rearrangement links TRBV25-1 to TRBJ2-7; D is undetermined. The length of the CDR3 is 15 residues. Germline assignment: CDR1 MGHDK and CDR2 SYGVNS. V lost 10 bases and J 1 base, leaving 20 bases between the germline ends. DNA for the CDR3: TGTGCCACCCTTCCCCGCACGGCTAATTCCTACGAGCAGTACTTC. This codes for CATLPRTANSYEQYF.

This clonotype was found many times. The rearrangement uses TRBV6-5 and TRBJ2-3; D unclear. The germline V and J ends were trimmed by 2 bases and 5 bases, with 5 bases remaining between them. This CDR3 region has 12 residues. The germline V gene has CDR1 MNHEY and CDR2 SVGAGI. DNA for the CDR3: TGTGCCAGCAGTTACGATCGAGATACGCAGTATTTT. This gives the protein CASSYDRDTQYF.